The clone carrying this T cell receptor beta chain appeared a few times. What it binds is unknown. The data stem from a study of coeliac disease. Turning to the study itself: The study queried TRBV7-2 bias without high-resolution HLA data.

The CDR3 consists of 12 residues. Germline V gene data show CDR1 as MNHNS and CDR2 as SASEGT. Trimming took off 0 bases at V and 6 bases at J, with 4 bases between the two ends. Notes on the study in general: Lower clonality than controls marked TRB and TRG repertoires from active celiac intraepithelial and lamina propria samples.

The protocol was immunoSEQ multiplex PCR, while the TCRdb copy is restricted to in-frame clones and leaves out a portion. The sample contains some 5,100 clones, roughly 54% of which appear only once. This TCR came from a woman in her 30s with active celiac disease. J is TRBJ2-3 and V is TRBV6-1; no definite D call. Sequenced: intraepithelial lymphocytes from the gut. The CDR3 DNA is TGTGCCAGCAGTGAAGCGCGTGATACGCAGTATTTT. Amino acid sequence: CASSEARDTQYF.